This T cell receptor (beta chain) was found in a study of T cells in Graves' hyperthyroidism and ophthalmopathy. Regions amplified from RNA transcripts were the TCR beta CDR3 regions. An initial round of RT-PCR targeting the TCR CDR3 relied on the HTBI primer set. TCRdb reprocessed the multiplex PCR reads via MiXCR and lists one record per CDR3 protein. The table records just over 550,000 distinct CDR3 sequences, roughly 46% of them present only once. Hyperthyroidism of Graves' type that showed no ophthalmopathy progression within 18 months was stable. Those patients with uncontrolled infection, other autoimmune disease, pregnancy or lactation were excluded. The germline CDR1 and CDR2 sequences are SGHAT and FQNNGV. The V gene lost 2 bases and the J gene lost 1 base, with 12 bases spanning the gap. The CDR3 runs 16 residues.

This rearrangement joins TRBV11-2 to TRBJ1-5; D gene unclear. This TCR was sampled from a woman younger than 35 with Graves' hyperthyroidism. Input material: peripheral blood or thyroid tissue (not recorded which). CDR3 protein: CASSLFDTGSNQPQHF. CDR3 coding DNA: TGTGCCAGCAGCTTATTCGACACGGGGAGCAATCAGCCCCAGCATTTT.